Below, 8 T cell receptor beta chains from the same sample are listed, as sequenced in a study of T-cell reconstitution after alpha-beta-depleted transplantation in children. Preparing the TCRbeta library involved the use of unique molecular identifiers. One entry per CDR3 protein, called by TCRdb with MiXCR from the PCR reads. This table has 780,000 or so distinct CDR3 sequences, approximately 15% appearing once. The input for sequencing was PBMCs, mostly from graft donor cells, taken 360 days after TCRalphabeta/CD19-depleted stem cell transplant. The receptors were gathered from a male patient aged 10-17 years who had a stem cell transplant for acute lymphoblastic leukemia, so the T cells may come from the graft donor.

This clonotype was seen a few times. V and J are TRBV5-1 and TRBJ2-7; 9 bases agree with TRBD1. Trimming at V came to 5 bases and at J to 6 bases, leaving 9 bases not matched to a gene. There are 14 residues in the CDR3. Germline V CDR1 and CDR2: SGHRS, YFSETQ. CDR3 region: CASRFQQGAGEQYF. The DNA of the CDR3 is TGCGCCAGCAGATTTCAACAGGGGGCTGGCGAGCAGTACTTC.

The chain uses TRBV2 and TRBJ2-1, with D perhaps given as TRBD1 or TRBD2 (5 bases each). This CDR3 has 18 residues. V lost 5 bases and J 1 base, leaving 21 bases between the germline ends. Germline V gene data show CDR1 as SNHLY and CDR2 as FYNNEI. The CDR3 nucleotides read TGTGCCAGCAGTCCTAAATGGGTAACGGGGCCTTCCTACAATGAGCAGTTCTTC. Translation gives CASSPKWVTGPSYNEQFF.

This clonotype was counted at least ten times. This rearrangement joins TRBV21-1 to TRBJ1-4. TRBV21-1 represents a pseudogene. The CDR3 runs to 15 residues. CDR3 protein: CASSKLRLHNEKLFF. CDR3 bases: TGTGCCAGCAGCAAACTACGTTTACACAATGAAAAACTGTTTTTT.

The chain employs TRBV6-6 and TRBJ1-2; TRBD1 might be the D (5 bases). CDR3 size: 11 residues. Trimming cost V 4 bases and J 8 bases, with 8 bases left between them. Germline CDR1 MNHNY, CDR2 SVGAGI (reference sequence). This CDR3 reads CASSFQGGYTF. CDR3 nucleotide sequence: TGTGCCAGCAGTTTCCAGGGCGGCTACACCTTC.

CDR3 bases: TGTGCCAGCAGCTCGGGACCCTCCTACACCGGGGAGCTGTTTTTT. Translated: CASSSGPSYTGELFF. The gene calls are TRBV7-2 and TRBJ2-2, with D possibly called TRBD1 or TRBD2 (5 bases each). V was shortened by 4 bases and J by 3 bases, with 12 bases between the two germline ends. CDR1 is SGHTA and CDR2 is FQGNSA in the germline V gene. The CDR3 has 15 amino acids.

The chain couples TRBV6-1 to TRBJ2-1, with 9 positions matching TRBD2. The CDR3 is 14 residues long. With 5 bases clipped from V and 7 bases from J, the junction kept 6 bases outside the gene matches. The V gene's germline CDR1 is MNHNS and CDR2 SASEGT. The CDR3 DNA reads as TGTGCCAGCAGTACCCTTAGCGGGAGAAATGAGCAGTTCTTC. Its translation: CASSTLSGRNEQFF.

The CDR3 region is CASLNGQGKETQYF. DNA for the CDR3: TGTGCCAGTTTAAACGGACAGGGGAAGGAGACCCAGTACTTC. The chain joins TRBV9 to TRBJ2-5; TRBD1 matches at 9 bases. The V segment lost 8 bases and the J segment 5 bases; nucleotides outside the gene matches: 10. Germline V CDR1 and CDR2: SGDLS, YYNGEE. The CDR3 sequence is 14 residues long. Looking up the rest from reference TRBV9 and TRBJ2-5 gives the full variable domain: DSGVTQTPKHLITATGQRVTLRCSPRSGDLSVYWYQQSLDQGLQFLIQYYNGEERAKGNILERFSAQQFPDLHSELNLSSLELGDSALYFCASLNGQGKETQYFGPGTRLLVL.

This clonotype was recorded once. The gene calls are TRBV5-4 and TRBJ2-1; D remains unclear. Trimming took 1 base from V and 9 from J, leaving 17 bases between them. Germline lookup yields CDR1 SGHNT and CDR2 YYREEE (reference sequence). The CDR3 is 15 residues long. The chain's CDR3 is CASSLLLSMPVEQFF. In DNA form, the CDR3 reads TGTGCCAGCAGCTTGCTACTTTCCATGCCCGTTGAGCAGTTCTTC.